The TCR beta chain under discussion was sequenced for a study of T cell responses to AZD1222 COVID-19 vaccine (dated by TCRdb to the early 2020s). Broadly, across the study: TCR sequencing covered 233 trial participants: 200 to 210 given two doses of AZD1222 and 26 given two doses of MenACWY control vaccine. Trial participants were enrolled into age subgroups of 18-55, 56-69 and 70-plus years, which contained approximately 150, 28 and 58 TCR-sequenced participants, respectively. The research as a whole found: After two AZD1222 doses, spike-specific TCR breadth and depth were significantly higher than at day 0 and than in MenACWY recipients. Because no samples from the day 14 peak response were available, repertoires could be characterized only after the peak T cell response. Only five or six AZD1222 recipients were SARS-CoV-2 seropositive at baseline, limiting conclusions about previously exposed vaccinees. Vaccine-associated CD4 TCRs spanned the whole spike protein, with dominant responses in regions 160-218 and 743-854. Nearly half of unique spike-specific TCRs reportedly recognized epitopes outside regions mutated in the B.1.351 and B.1.1.7 variants. The 56-69-year group was small, and its depth increase did not reach significance, likely because of low power. Most participants were white British and females outnumbered males, and the authors suggested that clonal diversity may have been underestimated.

Trimming costs V 7 bases and J 5 bases, and their ends lie 17 bases apart. CDR1 and CDR2, looked up from the germline V gene (reference sequence), are LNHDA and SQIVND. The CDR3 has 14 amino acids, counting the end cysteine and phenylalanine. This entry keeps only the CDR3 DNA: 42 bases, framed from base 1. The time point label corresponds to: baseline before first vaccination. This sample's treatment or condition label indicates: meningococcal conjugate vaccine given as trial control. The vaccinee samples were drawn from two UK trials, COV001 and COV002, one of which was a single-blind randomized controlled phase 2/3 trial testing AZD1222 (ChAdOx1 nCoV-19) in healthy adults. Trial participant PBMC samples were collected at day 0 and day 28 after the second dose for TCRbeta chain sequencing. The CDR3 regions of human TCRbeta chains were subjected to immunosequencing. The study's processing was this. Repertoire TCRs were matched against a reference library of SARS-CoV-2-specific TCRs generated with the MIRA antigen-specificity platform. Breadth was defined as the fraction of unique TCRs that were SARS-CoV-2-associated. Depth was defined as the fraction of total T cells that were SARS-CoV-2-associated. Using the MIRA data, every spike-specific TCR was mapped to the spike region that the TCR reacted to and assigned to either a CD4 or a CD8 class. Log10-transformed breadth and depth values were compared by one-way ANOVA with Sidak's multiple comparisons tests. The source is immuneACCESS, and TCRdb retained only in-frame sequences with V and J called. Part of the clones is not carried over; for the studies checked, unresolved V genes explain less than half of this, and the remainder is unexplained. Clone size and V and J calls were adopted from that table, with D and trimming inferred from the DNA. Here the sample has about 100,000 clones; 89% occur a single time. Less than 4% of the sample is in the top ten clones.

Regarding this clone: Its antigen is unknown. Per-base quality was not reported, and no clone a single base away is much larger than it.

The receptor's source is an adult in good health. The chain employs TRBV19 and TRBJ1-1, with the D gene not clear enough to name. The sequences come from peripheral blood, collected on day 0 of MenACWY control vaccination. The CDR3 has the sequence CASTPDSGYTEAFF. In nucleotide form, the sequence is TGTGCCAGTACCCCCGACTCAGGTTATACTGAAGCTTTCTTT.